This entry features one T cell receptor (beta chain) sequence. Participant reports of clinical history set cohort assignment. This sample was included in a study of blood T cell repertoires in COVID-19. Study-wide context: PBMCs, B-cell-depleted T cells, or T cells were the source of the cDNA or gDNA that made up the material.

In the original processing: Quantification of nucleated cells was approximated via reference gene primer amplification. This table comes from immunoSEQ multiplex PCR, and its TCRdb copy is limited to in-frame clones, with some not included. V and J calls and clone size come straight from that table; D and trimming were deduced from the DNA. In the table there are a few hundred thousand clones, around 86% of which are singletons. V lost 5 bases, J lost 1 base, and 1 base stayed unmatched. The CDR3 is 14 amino acids. Per germline, CDR1 MDHEN and CDR2 SYDVKM. This receptor was taken from a woman aged 18-29 years who had recovered from COVID-19. Sequences were obtained from PBMCs or T cells enriched from blood (not recorded which). The chain has TRBV28 and TRBJ1-4; 7 bases fit TRBD1. CDR3: CASSQGGTNEKLFF. The DNA of the CDR3 is TGTGCCAGCAGTCAGGGGGGAACTAATGAAAAACTGTTTTTT.